The 32 T cell receptor beta chains presented below share a single source sample, sequenced in a study of glioma-infiltrating T cells. The iRepertoire nested amplicon-rescue multiplex PCR amplified TCR alpha and beta CDR3s from RNA. Each CDR3 protein is one row after TCRdb ran MiXCR on the multiplex PCR reads. The sample records approximately 120,000 distinct CDR3 sequences, less than 30% being singletons. Sequencing was performed on glioma tissue, nonneoplastic brain tissue, or PBMCs (not recorded which). These receptors all stem from a human donor with low-grade glioma or glioblastoma, undergoing nonglioma brain surgery, or in good health (not recorded which).

The table lists this clonotype with many counts. The chain employs TRBV14 and TRBJ1-3; a possible D gene is TRBD1 (5 bases). The ends were cut back, 0 bases at V and 5 bases at J, with 14 bases in the middle. Germline V CDR1 and CDR2: SGHDN, FVKESK. The CDR3 has 16 amino acids. CDR3 bases: TGTGCCAGCAGCCAAGAGACAGCCGGGTGGAGAAACACCATATATTTT. This translates into CASSQETAGWRNTIYF.

This clonotype showed up many times. The chain is built from TRBV2 and TRBJ1-6; D is possibly TRBD1 (5 bases). The CDR3 has 15 residues. Trimming took 5 bases from V and 6 from J, leaving 14 bases between them. The germline V gene has CDR1 SNHLY and CDR2 FYNNEI. The CDR3 DNA reads as TGTGCCAGCAGTTATCAGGGTTCCCTTAATTCACCCCTCCACTTT. It specifies CASSYQGSLNSPLHF.

The chain links TRBV19 to TRBJ1-3; 10 bases map to TRBD1. Germline V gene sequence: CDR1 LNHDA, CDR2 SQIVND (reference sequence). The CDR3 loop spans 16 amino acids. The junction had 5 bases not matched to a gene; V was cut back by 4 bases and J by 2 bases. The CDR3 here is CASSTGDRGTGNTIYF. CDR3 nucleotides: TGTGCCAGTAGTACTGGGGACAGGGGAACTGGAAACACCATATATTTT.

To note about this clonotype: A read error may be the cause here, since a much bigger clone is one base away. CDR3 sequence: CASARGRGTYEQFF. CDR3 coding DNA: TGTGCCAGTGCTCGAGGCAGGGGCACCTACGAGCAGTTCTTC. The chain joins TRBV19 to TRBJ2-1, with D possibly matching TRBD1 (6 bases). There are 14 residues in the CDR3. V lost 8 bases and J 10 bases, leaving 21 bases between the germline ends. Germline V CDR1 and CDR2: LNHDA, SQIVND (reference sequence).

This clonotype was seen a few times. Written as DNA, the CDR3 is TGCGCCAGCAGCCAGGAGGGACTAGCTTATAACGGGGAGCTGTTTTTT. Translating gives CASSQEGLAYNGELFF. The chain joins TRBV4-1 to TRBJ2-2, with 9 bases identical to TRBD2. V shed 3 bases and J 7 bases; nucleotides not matched to a gene: 9. CDR3 length equals 16 residues. Germline-derived CDR1 and CDR2 are MGHRA and YSYEKL.

The sample holds a few counts of this clonotype. The V gene is TRBV4-3, the J gene TRBJ2-3; D unclear. Germline V CDR1 and CDR2: LGHNA, YSLEER. This CDR3 is 12 amino acids long. V gave up 0 bases and J gave up 9 bases, with 7 bases separating them. CDR3 sequence: CASSQDQGTQYF. CDR3 bases: TGCGCCAGCAGCCAAGATCAAGGGACGCAGTATTTT.

This clonotype was seen ten or more times. The J gene is TRBJ2-1, the V gene TRBV11-2; 8 bases map to TRBD2. J gave up 0 bases and V 9 bases, and 7 bases lay outside the gene matches. Looked up from germline, CDR1 is SGHAT and CDR2 is FQNNGV. This CDR3 has 15 residues. The CDR3 region is CASEAGDSSYNEQFF. The CDR3 nucleotides are TGTGCCAGTGAAGCGGGGGATAGCTCCTACAATGAGCAGTTCTTC. Filled out from reference TRBV11-2 and TRBJ2-1, the complete variable domain reads EAGVAQSPRYKIIEKRQSVAFWCNPISGHATLYWYQQILGQGPKLLIQFQNNGVVDDSQLPKDRFSAERLKGVDSTLKIQPAKLEDSAVYLCASEAGDSSYNEQFFGPGTRLTVL.

This clonotype appeared a few times. This chain uses TRBV5-1 with TRBJ2-3, with 10 positions matching TRBD2. J was trimmed by 2 bases and V by 7 bases; bases with no gene match: 10. The germline gives CDR1 SGHRS, CDR2 YFSETQ. The CDR3 length is 16 residues. CDR3 sequence (DNA): TGCGCCAGCCGCACCGGGACTAGCGATTACACAGATACGCAGTATTTT. It translates to CASRTGTSDYTDTQYF.

A remark on this clonotype: The junction does not match germline at one end; this may be a read error. The chain couples TRBV20-1 to TRBJ2-1, with D tentatively TRBD2 (6 bases). CDR1 is DFQATT and CDR2 is SNEGSKA in the germline V gene (reference sequence). This CDR3 is 16 amino acids long. The CDR3 protein is CSARVSGGDSYNKQFF. For the CDR3, the DNA is TGCAGTGCTAGAGTAAGTGGCGGGGACTCCTACAATAAGCAGTTCTTC.

This clonotype has only one observation. The gene calls are TRBV3-1 and TRBJ2-1; 9 bases agree with TRBD2. V was pared by 0 bases and J by 4 bases, with 7 bases of the junction left unmatched. CDR1 and CDR2 from the germline V gene are LGHDT and YNNKEL (reference sequence). The CDR3 has 17 amino acids. CDR3 sequence: CASSQDVLAGAYNEQFF. DNA for the CDR3: TGTGCCAGCAGCCAAGATGTATTAGCGGGGGCTTACAATGAGCAGTTCTTC.

This clonotype was counted at least ten times. This chain joins TRBV2 and TRBJ2-3; TRBD2 aligns across 9 bases. The CDR3 has 13 amino acids. V shed 7 bases and J 10 bases; nucleotides not matched to a gene: 9. Germline CDR1 and CDR2: SNHLY and FYNNEI. For the CDR3, the DNA is TGTGCCAGCATCGAGCGGGGGGAGGTTCCGCAGTATTTT. Protein sequence: CASIERGEVPQYF.

This clonotype was seen at least ten times. CDR3 in amino acids: CASSLMTEADTQYF. The CDR3 bases are TGTGCCAGCAGCTTAATGACAGAAGCAGATACGCAGTATTTT. The gene calls are TRBV7-3 and TRBJ2-3, with a tentative D call TRBD1 (5 bases). Germline V gene sequence: CDR1 SGHTA, CDR2 FQGTGA. Trimming removed 1 base at V and 4 bases at J, with 9 bases between. The CDR3 spans 14 residues.

At least ten counts were recorded for this clonotype. The V and J genes are TRBV7-2 and TRBJ2-7; 8 nucleotides match TRBD1. In germline, CDR1 is SGHTA, CDR2 FQGNSA. The CDR3 consists of 16 residues. V trimming: 5 bases; J trimming: 1 base; junction bases outside the gene matches: 10. The CDR3, as DNA: TGTGCCAGCAGCGGAGACAGGGGTTTTTGGTCCTACGAGCAGTACTTC. Translation: CASSGDRGFWSYEQYF.

This clonotype has at least ten counts. This chain joins TRBV29-1 and TRBJ1-1; 7 nucleotides align to TRBD1. V lost 4 bases, J lost 4 bases, and 3 bases stayed unmatched. From germline, CDR1 is SQVTM and CDR2 ANQGSEA. The CDR3 extends over 12 amino acids. The CDR3 sequence is CSVVQGSTEAFF. In nucleotides, the CDR3 is TGCAGCGTTGTACAGGGGAGCACTGAAGCTTTCTTT.

In its sample, this clonotype was seen a few times. The V gene is TRBV11-1, the J gene TRBJ2-7, with 9 bases lining up with TRBD1. Trimming at V came to 5 bases and at J to 9 bases, leaving 8 bases not matched to a gene. Germline CDR1 is SGHAT and CDR2 is FQDESV (reference sequence). The CDR3 spans 13 residues. The CDR3 sequence: CASSPRQGEAQYF. In DNA, the CDR3 is TGTGCCAGCAGCCCCCGACAGGGGGAGGCGCAGTACTTC.

The genes are TRBV19 and TRBJ1-2, with a tentative D call TRBD1 (5 bases). The germline V gene has CDR1 LNHDA and CDR2 SQIVND (reference sequence). Trimming shortened V by 8 bases and J by 8 bases, and 18 bases separated the two germline ends. This CDR3 is built from 13 residues. The CDR3 reads CASGSRQRSGYTF. The CDR3 coding sequence is TGTGCCAGTGGATCTCGACAGAGGAGCGGCTACACCTTC. Variable domain in full (rest from reference TRBV19 and TRBJ1-2): DGGITQSPKYLFRKEGQNVTLSCEQNLNHDAMYWYRQDPGQGLRLIYYSQIVNDFQKGDIAEGYSVSREKKESFPLTVTSAQKNPTAFYLCASGSRQRSGYTFGSGTRLTVV.

This clonotype has a count of ten or more. The chain carries TRBV4-1 and TRBJ2-1, with TRBD2 matching 7 bases. V dropped 1 base and J dropped 5; count of bases not matched to a gene: 5. Germline lookup yields CDR1 MGHRA and CDR2 YSYEKL. The CDR3 length is 15 residues. This CDR3 is CASSQVGTIHNEQFF. CDR3 in DNA: TGCGCCAGCAGCCAAGTGGGGACTATTCACAATGAGCAGTTCTTC.

Note on this clonotype: A read error is possible here, since a much larger clone lies one base away. V usage is TRBV7-9 and J usage is TRBJ2-1; tentatively, D is TRBD2 (5 bases). The V end was cut by 4 bases, the J end by 3 bases, with 13 bases between. The CDR3 is made up of 15 amino acids. Germline lookup yields CDR1 SEHNR and CDR2 FQNEAQ (reference sequence). The CDR3 region has the DNA TGTGCCAGCAGCTCGGGTCAACGGGGCTACAATGAGCAGTTCTTC. Protein: CASSSGQRGYNEQFF.

Only one count was recorded for this clonotype. The genes are TRBV5-1 and TRBJ2-7; possibly TRBD1 or TRBD2 for D (5 bases each). CDR3 length: 15 residues. V was clipped by 3 bases and J by 3 bases, with 16 bases between them. Germline assignment: CDR1 SGHRS and CDR2 YFSETQ. CDR3 coding DNA: TGCGCCAGCAGCTCCTCCCGGGACCCCCGCTACGAGCAGTACTTC. Translating it yields CASSSSRDPRYEQYF. Complete variable domain (other parts from reference TRBV5-1 and TRBJ2-7): KAGVTQTPRYLIKTRGQQVTLSCSPISGHRSVSWYQQTPGQGLQFLFEYFSETQRNKGNFPGRFSGRQFSNSRSEMNVSTLELGDSALYLCASSSSRDPRYEQYFGPGTRLTVT.

A single count supports this clonotype. Possible read error: a much larger clone is one base away. Here the CDR3 omits its conserved ending phenylalanine or tryptophan, so a read error is the likely source. The chain is built from TRBV5-1 and TRBJ1-5; D might be TRBD1 (5 bases). The CDR3 is 15 residues long. Germline CDR1 reads SGHRS; CDR2 reads YFSETQ. The CDR3 sequence is CANRAGTGIIQPQHS. CDR3 in DNA: TGCGCAAACCGGGCCGGGACCGGGATCATTCAGCCCCAGCATTCT.

V gene TRBV27 combines with J gene TRBJ1-3; no clear D gene. The CDR3 covers 15 residues. V was clipped by 5 bases and J by 0 bases, with 11 bases between them. CDR1 is MNHEY and CDR2 is SMNVEV in the germline V gene (reference sequence). The CDR3: CASSPDPSSGNTIYF. The CDR3, as DNA: TGTGCCAGCAGTCCAGACCCGAGCTCTGGAAACACCATATATTTT.

The chain is built from TRBV14 and TRBJ1-3; 7 bases fit TRBD1. The CDR3 totals 15 residues. Unmatched junction bases numbered 1, after V lost 1 base and J lost 1 base. Germline CDR1 is SGHDN and CDR2 is FVKESK. This CDR3 is CASSQATGSGNTIYF. CDR3 DNA sequence: TGTGCCAGCAGCCAAGCGACAGGGTCTGGAAACACCATATATTTT.

This clonotype was recorded a few times. This rearrangement joins TRBV5-4 to TRBJ2-1; D perhaps matches TRBD2 (5 bases). The CDR3 spans 11 residues. Germline V gene sequence: CDR1 SGHNT, CDR2 YYREEE (reference sequence). V lost 2 bases and J 11 bases, leaving 8 bases between the germline ends. The CDR3 loop is CASSFGLQQFF. The CDR3 DNA is TGTGCCAGCAGCTTCGGACTCCAGCAGTTCTTC. Based on the CDR3 plus reference TRBV5-4 and TRBJ2-1, the full variable domain is ETGVTQSPTHLIKTRGQQVTLRCSSQSGHNTVSWYQQALGQGPQFIFQYYREEENGRGNFPPRFSGLQFPNYSSELNVNALELDDSALYLCASSFGLQQFFGPGTRLTVL.

This clonotype was detected many times. The genes are TRBV2 and TRBJ2-1, with TRBD1 identical over 8 bases. The CDR3 loop spans 14 amino acids. Germline V CDR1 and CDR2: SNHLY, FYNNEI. Losses at the gene ends were 6 bases for V and 6 bases for J; bases not matched to a gene: 7. CDR3 sequence (DNA): TGTGCCAGCAGAGGACAGGGATATACCAATGAGCAGTTCTTC. Protein product: CASRGQGYTNEQFF.

Of note for this clonotype: A single base separates this from a much larger clone, so it may be a read error. The J gene is TRBJ1-6, the V gene TRBV7-3; D perhaps matches TRBD1 (6 bases). The CDR3 totals 16 residues. Trimming shortened V by 6 bases and J by 0 bases, and 12 bases separated the two germline ends. Looked up from germline, CDR1 is SGHTA and CDR2 is FQGTGA. In DNA form, the CDR3 reads TGTGCCAGCAGGTTACGAGGGGGCTCCTATAATTCACCCCTCCACTTT. Translation: CASRLRGGSYNSPLHF.

This clonotype has at least ten counts. This chain's CDR3 is CASSLPFPTITDTQYF. The CDR3 DNA follows: TGTGCCAGCAGCTTGCCTTTCCCCACGATCACAGATACGCAGTATTTT. The V gene is TRBV5-4, the J gene TRBJ2-3; no reliable D call. Germline V gene data show CDR1 as SGHNT and CDR2 as YYREEE (reference sequence). V lost 1 base, J lost 2 bases, and 14 bases lay in between. The CDR3 is 16 residues long.

The table lists this clonotype with many counts. The chain joins TRBV28 to TRBJ2-1; D perhaps matches TRBD2 (6 bases). The germline V and J ends were trimmed by 6 bases and 5 bases, with 17 bases remaining between them. The CDR3 runs 15 residues. Per the germline V gene, CDR1 is MDHEN and CDR2 is SYDVKM. CDR3 loop: CASSPIKGGNNEQFF. The CDR3 DNA reads as TGTGCCAGCAGCCCAATAAAAGGCGGGAACAATGAGCAGTTCTTC.

This clonotype is a singleton in its sample. This sequence may be a read error, since a much larger clone differs from it by one base. The chain combines TRBV9 with TRBJ2-3; D perhaps matches TRBD1 (6 bases). The CDR3 totals 15 residues. V was cut by 2 bases and J by 1 base, with 11 bases left in between. Germline-derived CDR1 and CDR2 are SGDLS and YYNGEE. The CDR3 sequence is CASSVHAGGTDTQYF. The CDR3 bases are TGTGCCAGCAGCGTCCATGCAGGGGGCACAGATACGCAGTATTTT.

This clonotype appeared many times. The chain is built from TRBV7-9 and TRBJ2-3; weak D call: TRBD2 (6 bases). The CDR3 extends over 12 amino acids. Trimming removed 5 bases at V and 4 bases at J, with 7 bases between. Germline CDR1 reads SEHNR; CDR2 reads FQNEAQ (reference sequence). CDR3 amino acids: CASSPGADTQYF. CDR3 in DNA: TGTGCCAGCAGCCCGGGGGCAGATACGCAGTATTTT.

Many counts were recorded for this clonotype. The V call is TRBV27, the J call TRBJ1-5; D not certain. Trimming stripped 5 bases from V and 0 bases from J, with 8 bases between. Germline loops: CDR1 MNHEY, CDR2 SMNVEV (reference sequence). This CDR3 comprises 14 residues. CDR3 sequence reads: CASSRLNSNQPQHF. CDR3 nucleotides: TGTGCCAGCAGTCGGCTTAATAGCAATCAGCCCCAGCATTTT.

The table lists this clonotype with many counts. V and J are TRBV27 and TRBJ2-7; D ambiguous. This CDR3 has 16 residues. V dropped 3 bases and J dropped 0 bases, with 15 bases sitting between them. The V gene's germline CDR1 is MNHEY and CDR2 SMNVEV (reference sequence). DNA of the CDR3: TGTGCCAGCAGTTTCGGCCTCCCTAGAGACTCCTACGAGCAGTACTTC. It yields the protein CASSFGLPRDSYEQYF.

Worth noting for this clonotype: A single base separates this from a much larger clone, so it may be a read error. The chain joins TRBV4-3 to TRBJ2-7; TRBD2 aligns across 8 bases. This CDR3 is built from 14 residues. Germline CDR1 reads LGHNA; CDR2 reads YSLEER. The CDR3, as DNA: TGCGCCAGCAGCCATCGACTAGCGAGCTACAAGCAGTACTTC. This gives the protein CASSHRLASYKQYF.